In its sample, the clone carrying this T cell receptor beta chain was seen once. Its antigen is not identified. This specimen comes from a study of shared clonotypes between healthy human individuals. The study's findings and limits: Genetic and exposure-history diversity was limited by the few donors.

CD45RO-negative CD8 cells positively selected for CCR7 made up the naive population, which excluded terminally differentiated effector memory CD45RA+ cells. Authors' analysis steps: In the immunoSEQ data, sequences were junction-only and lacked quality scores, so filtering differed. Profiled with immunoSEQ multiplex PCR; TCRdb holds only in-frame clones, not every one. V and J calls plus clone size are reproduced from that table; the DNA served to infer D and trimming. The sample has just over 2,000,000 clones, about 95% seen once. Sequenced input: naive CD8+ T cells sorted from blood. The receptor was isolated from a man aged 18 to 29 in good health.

The DNA of the CDR3 is TGCAGCGTTGAAGATCCGGGGGGCCTCAGCTATGGCTACACCTTC. This sequence encodes CSVEDPGGLSYGYTF. This rearrangement joins TRBV29-1 to TRBJ1-2, with D perhaps TRBD1 (6 bases). In germline, CDR1 is SQVTM, CDR2 ANQGSEA. V was trimmed by 0 bases and J by 4 bases, leaving 15 bases between them. CDR3 length: 15 amino acids.